The source of this TCR beta chain is a study of CD8 T cells in ankylosing spondylitis. Broader study findings: Significant enrichment of disease-linked clones was reportedly seen in matched ankylosing spondylitis synovial fluid.

Germline-derived CDR1 and CDR2 are MNHEY and SVGAGI. V lost 3 bases, J lost 6 bases, and 12 bases stayed unmatched. The CDR3 has 16 amino acids. Turning to this clonotype: The antigen is not known.

A quantitative 5'-RACE method, one with molecular barcodes, was used to make TCR beta libraries. TCRdb fed the 5' RACE reads into MiXCR, producing one record per CDR3 protein. The profile shows about 150,000 distinct CDR3 sequences, approximately 44% of them singletons. The TCR was taken from a male donor with ankylosing spondylitis. The specimen sequenced was synovial fluid, either unsorted or a sorted T cell fraction (not recorded which). The V and J genes are TRBV6-5 and TRBJ2-7; 9 bases line up with TRBD1. CDR3 sequence reads: CASSYRGQGQAGEQYF. The CDR3 coding sequence is TGTGCCAGCAGTTATAGGGGACAGGGTCAAGCGGGCGAGCAGTACTTC.